This entry concerns a single T cell receptor beta chain. It lacks a known antigen. One end of the junction fails to match germline, which may point to a read error. This record belongs to a study of cytomegalovirus exposure and HLA in healthy donors (dated by TCRdb to 2015 to 2018). The study in broad terms: An earlier analysis of about 530 of the donors reported about 260 Gb of sequence data and 117 million unique TCR beta sequences obtained from about 179 million T cells. Approximately 330 gigabases of sequencing data and 70 million to 100 million unique TCR sequences made up an early release that covered roughly 670 HLA-typed donors. Of the approximately 400 genotyped donors, 65% to 90% were placed in the genetic ancestry cluster associated with self-reported Caucasian donors. The study aimed to test whether cataloging public T cell receptors could reveal signatures of past pathogen exposure. The T cell repertoires of some 670 subjects were profiled by immunosequencing and related to cytomegalovirus serostatus. Along with the roughly 700-subject first cohort, a separate validation cohort of over a hundred different subjects was used. High-throughput TCR immunosequencing, statistical association of individual TCRs with disease status, and machine learning were combined to predict cytomegalovirus infection status. In a later analysis, previously published TCR beta repertoires from more than 500 donors were re-analyzed and high-resolution HLA genotyping was added so that TCR occurrence patterns could be studied. Rather than drawing on any new phenotypic data, the later analysis identified candidate immune exposures from TCR beta sequences and the way those sequences occurred across donors. An earlier analysis of 500 to 650 of the donors applied high-throughput TCR beta sequencing to assess whether each TCR beta V gene segment acted as functional or pseudogenic. Alongside the repertoire data, information on donor age, sex, ethnicity and CMV serostatus was compiled. A later genetic analysis took genome-wide SNP genotypes for about 55% of the 666 donors and used that subset as a discovery cohort. Every repertoire in the discovery cohort had been generated on one and the same sequencing platform. HLA typing covered class I and class II loci at four-digit resolution. The number of donors typed differed by locus, with about 629-630 for A, B, C, DRB1 and DQB1, more than 500 for DQA1, 600 to 610 for DPA1, and under 490 for DPB1. Roughly five DR-DQ haplotypes were handled as single units for association and clustering because linkage in the cohort was strong. On average, roughly 240,000 unique TCR beta nucleotide sequences were sequenced per donor among about 400 genotyped donors of the cohort, with 15% to 20% of those sequences being non-productive.

The library was built by means of the immunoSEQ multiplex PCR assay. A mixture of 60 forward primers for TCR Vbeta segments and 13 reverse primers for TCR Jbeta segments was used in the multiplex PCR. The CDR3 region of rearranged TCR beta genes was amplified from genomic DNA by a multiplex PCR assay. On the Illumina HiSeq System, the amplified TCR beta libraries were sequenced as 87-base-pair reads. The published analysis was carried out like this. A later analysis tallied 70 million to 100 million unique TCR beta chains across the 666 repertoires, and approximately 9.9 million of those chains were shared by two or more donors. Raw reads were error-corrected and collapsed into unique sequences by a nearest-neighbor algorithm in which closely related sequences were merged to remove PCR and sequencing errors. To assign V, D and J gene segments, CDR3 sequences were aligned to IMGT reference sequences. For a sequence to be retained, a match of at least six nucleotides was required to both a V gene segment and a J gene segment. Rearrangements were called productive when the CDR3 lacked stop codons and stayed in frame with V and J; all others were non-productive. CDR3 was defined by IMGT convention, running from the second conserved V-encoded cysteine to the conserved J-encoded phenylalanine. Sequences without an unambiguous match to a single V gene segment were excluded from the earlier analysis of a few hundred of the donors. An earlier analysis of over 450 of the donors classified V segments as functional when productive rearrangements were above 56.7% and as segregating when the standard deviation between donors was above 5%. A statistical classification framework was developed to diagnose cytomegalovirus status using the catalog of TCR beta chain sequences. In a later analysis, TCR nucleotide sequences were compared against IMGT/GENE-DB human TR gene sequences so that V and J genes could be assigned. A later analysis assigned CDR3 sequences and most-parsimonious VDJ recombination scenarios with the TCRdist pipeline. A later analysis defined each TCR beta chain by its CDR3 amino acid sequence plus V-gene family, and excluded reads lacking a unique V-gene family. To address suspected cross-contamination and a sequencing artifact, a later analysis removed over 500 highly shared, low-generation-probability nucleotide sequences. In a later analysis, a clonal expansion index for each public chain was calculated from normalized within-repertoire ranks of inferred template counts. Generation probabilities in a later analysis came from a VDJ recombination model fitted to out-of-frame rearrangements, and those results were checked against IGoR. A later analysis scored TCR-TCR, TCR-HLA and TCR-CMV co-occurrence with hypergeometric tests, applying a repertoire-size bias correction to TCR pairs. False discovery rates were estimated in a later analysis by permuting HLA or CMV assignments 20 times. In a later analysis, co-occurring TCRs were grouped using DBSCAN, with TCRdist sequence similarity added in when clustering inside HLA-allele-positive subsets. Repertoires with fewer than 30,000 or more than 120,000 public chains, plus five repertoires with anomalous nucleotide sharing, were excluded from co-occurrence clustering. TCRdb stores this immuneACCESS table with in-frame sequences only. Part of the clones is absent; in the studies checked, under half of the shortfall reflects unresolved V genes, and no reason is known for the rest. V, J and clone size reflect that table, while D and trimming were determined from the DNA. This sample gives 100,000 to 150,000 clones in total; 75% to 90% of them show up just once. The ten most abundant clones make up less than 2% of the sample.

Including the terminal cysteine and phenylalanine, the CDR3 comprises 16 residues. Left in the record is the CDR3 DNA by itself, 48 bases read in frame from the first base. The germline V gene gives CDR1 as KGHSH and CDR2 as LQKENI. The cohort consisted of 650 to 700 healthy bone marrow donors. At the time of sampling, every cohort member was nominally healthy, though immune exposures that went unrecorded were likely present. The donor tested CMV seronegative, placing the donor among the 300 to 400 seronegative members of the cohort. A peripheral blood sample was provided by each donor, and peripheral blood mononuclear cells were used for TCR beta sequencing. The Qiagen DNeasy Blood Extraction Kit was used to extract genomic DNA from the blood cell samples. The paper's findings and limits, for the study overall: A cluster of highly shared sequence variants was judged likely to be a technical artifact of the sequencing pipeline. The 87-base-pair reads could not distinguish some IMGT-functional V segments, including TRBV6-2 and TRBV6-3, so those segments were excluded. Assigning TCR associations to individual alleles was difficult when HLA alleles, especially DR and DQ, strongly co-occurred. Because HLA typing was unavailable for some donors at each locus, only the typed subset was used in association tests. According to a later genetic analysis, donors in an Asian-associated ancestry cluster had fewer N-insertions in productive TCRs than the approximately 700-donor mean. A later analysis associated 15,000 to 20,000 TCR beta sequences with specific HLA alleles at a false discovery rate of 0.05. According to the authors, the approach could potentially be generalized to other disease states and immunological phenotypes. CMV serostatus was the only immune exposure information available for the cohort. A later analysis found that most CMV-associated TCR beta chains appeared HLA-restricted, with HLA associations seemingly driven largely by CMV exposure. In a later analysis, several top co-occurrence clusters were reported to appear linked to parvovirus B19, influenza, CMV and Epstein-Barr virus. A further reported finding was that TCR beta sequences accurately predicted the HLA-A and HLA-B alleles for most subjects in the first cohort. The presence/absence analyses assumed that sequencing depth was roughly uniform across donors, and that assumption may not be true. Three of the identified cytomegalovirus-associated TCR beta chains were confirmed in vitro to be specific for cytomegalovirus antigens. The study listed 164 TCR beta chains as associated with cytomegalovirus. In this cohort, only TCR beta chains were sequenced, and detectable features were limited by the absence of alpha or paired-chain data. An earlier analysis of roughly 570 of the donors showed that most TCR beta V segments appeared in productive rearrangements either about 87% or about 30% of the time, which broadly matched IMGT annotations. While some public TCRs were present in many individuals, most TCR sequences turned up only very rarely across donors. In a later analysis, HLA-associated TCR beta chains were found to be more clonally expanded and to have lower generation probabilities than equally common non-associated chains. Linkage disequilibrium might explain the correlated functional status among segregating V segments, but an unknown experimental factor could not be ruled out. A later genetic analysis associated a missense DCLRE1C variant with V-gene and J-gene trimming of TCR beta chains, and an independent cohort replicated the association. The earlier analysis of some 560 of the donors excluded approximately 17 rarely observed V segments, including chromosome 9 orphons, because counts were too low. A later analysis found that TCR association rates varied across HLA loci, with DRB1 alleles showing the most associated TCRs and HLA-C alleles the fewest. In both the original and validation cohorts, the classifier was reported to diagnose cytomegalovirus status with high specificity and sensitivity.

This receptor was identified in a man aged 35 to 55 in good health and CMV-seronegative. Specimen: PBMCs. This receptor chain uses TRBV18 and TRBJ2-5, with 15 central nucleotides matching TRBD2. The nucleotide sequence reads TGTGCCAGCTCACCTGGACTAGCGGGAGGGCCGGAGATCCAGTACTTC. Its protein is CASSPGLAGGPEIQYF.